The source of this T cell receptor beta chain is a study of T cell responses to AZD1222 COVID-19 vaccine. Notes on the study in general: Of spike-specific TCRs, nearly half reportedly target regions left unmutated in variants. Baseline seropositivity occurred in only a handful of AZD1222 recipients. In a largely white British group with more females than males, clonal diversity was possibly underestimated. With dominance at 160-218 and 743-854, vaccine-associated CD4 TCRs spanned spike.

Assay used: immunoSEQ multiplex PCR; TCRdb lists only in-frame clones, some missing. The table has about 260,000 clones, approximately 95% seen once; the top ten hold about 0.5%. Concerning this clone: What it binds is not known.

There are 18 residues in the CDR3. V gave up 0 bases and J gave up 0 bases, with 15 bases separating them. Germline V gives CDR1 LGHNA, CDR2 YSLEER. The gene calls are TRBV4-3 and TRBJ1-3; TRBD1 might be the D (5 bases). The specimen was peripheral blood, collected on day 0 of AZD1222 vaccination. This receptor was obtained from an adult in good health. DNA of the CDR3: TGCGCCAGCAGCCAAGATCTTTCGGGACCTGTCTCTGGAAACACCATATATTTT. It specifies CASSQDLSGPVSGNTIYF.